This TCR beta chain was profiled in a study of cytotoxic CD8 clonotypes in ibrutinib-treated CLL. Study in general: Of a cohort that held 10 to 12 relapsed/refractory and some 16 treatment-naive patients, about 18 were IGHV unmutated.

Germline CDR1 reads LNHDA; CDR2 reads SQIVND (reference sequence). V was pared by 1 base and J by 5 bases, with 14 bases between. The CDR3 length is 15 residues. This clone occurred a few times. The antigen is not known. Study-level results: Clonality rose at ibrutinib response, held steady in sustained remission, and fell toward baseline at progression. Baseline clonality, higher than in age-matched healthy donors, tracked circulating CD8+ T-cell counts.

Some clones are missing from TCRdb's copy, which holds only in-frame ones; the method was immunoSEQ multiplex PCR. This table holds about 22,000 clones, approximately 81% found once. The clonotype was recovered from a human donor with chronic lymphocytic leukemia. The chain carries TRBV19 and TRBJ1-1, with D possibly matching TRBD1 (5 bases). The specimen comprised PBMCs, sampled before ibrutinib treatment. This CDR3 reads CASSIAPQGSTEAFF. The CDR3 DNA is TGTGCCAGTAGTATAGCCCCGCAGGGCTCTACTGAAGCTTTCTTT.